This T cell receptor beta chain was profiled in a study of T cell responses to AZD1222 COVID-19 vaccine. The V gene's germline CDR1 is MNHEY and CDR2 SMNVEV (reference sequence). V was clipped by 5 bases and J by 4 bases; unmatched bases: 11. This CDR3 contains 16 residues. Here immunoSEQ multiplex PCR was the method, and the copy in TCRdb shows in-frame clones only, minus some. The data contain about 94,000 clones, about 90% of them singletons. Remarks on this clone: Its antigen is unknown.

Study outcomes and limitations: Distributed over spike, vaccine-associated CD4 TCRs predominated at 160-218 and 743-854. There were mostly white British donors and more females than males, and clonal diversity was possibly underestimated.

This clonotype was sampled from an adult in good health. J is TRBJ2-3 and V is TRBV27, with 8 bases identical to TRBD2. This specimen consisted of peripheral blood, obtained on day 0 of AZD1222 vaccination. The CDR3 reads CASSPGTSPEPDTQYF. In DNA form, the CDR3 reads TGTGCCAGCAGTCCCGGGACTAGTCCTGAGCCAGATACGCAGTATTTT.